A single sample gave rise to the 29 T cell receptor beta chains below, sequenced in a study of CD8 T cells in ankylosing spondylitis. The study's findings and limits: Ankylosing spondylitis blood appeared to carry a characteristic TCR beta motif of several highly homologous variants.

Antigen specificity for these receptors is unknown. TCRdb reprocessed the 5' RACE reads with MiXCR, giving one entry per CDR3 protein. Of over 600,000 distinct CDR3 sequences listed, roughly 19% were seen once; the top ten hold approximately 18%. Sequenced input: blood, either unsorted or a sorted T cell fraction (not recorded which). The source of these receptors is a male donor with ankylosing spondylitis.

This clonotype has a handful of counts. The chain employs TRBV5-1 and TRBJ1-1; the D gene is possibly TRBD1 (6 bases). CDR1 is SGHRS and CDR2 is YFSETQ in the germline V gene. The CDR3 has 17 amino acids. V was pared by 4 bases and J by 7 bases, with 26 bases between. The CDR3 DNA follows: TGCGCCAGCAGCCTCACCAAAGGAGGGGGATCCGGGGGTGAAGCTTTCTTT. It codes for CASSLTKGGGSGGEAFF.

This clonotype occurred a few times. The chain has TRBV7-2 and TRBJ2-3, with D possibly being TRBD2 (5 bases). The V and J ends lost 1 base and 8 bases respectively, with 16 bases between them. This CDR3 has 15 residues. The V gene's germline CDR1 is SGHTA and CDR2 FQGNSA. The CDR3 spells CASSLGSEVGVTQYF. The CDR3 bases are TGTGCCAGCAGCTTAGGTAGCGAGGTTGGGGTTACGCAGTATTTT.

This clonotype came up a few times. The chain has TRBV20-1 and TRBJ1-2; no reliable D call. The germline CDR1 and CDR2 sequences are DFQATT and SNEGSKA (reference sequence). The length of the CDR3 is 11 residues. V dropped 6 bases and J dropped 2 bases, with 7 bases sitting between them. Written as DNA, the CDR3 is TGCAGTGCATCCCCCAACTATGGCTACACCTTC. Translating gives CSASPNYGYTF.

This clonotype occurred a few times. V gene TRBV27 combines with J gene TRBJ2-1; D may correspond to TRBD1 or TRBD2 (5 bases each). Germline lookup yields CDR1 MNHEY and CDR2 SMNVEV (reference sequence). Trimming stripped 6 bases from V and 9 bases from J, with 21 bases between. The CDR3 is made up of 15 amino acids. The CDR3 nucleotides read TGTGCCAGCAGCCAAAAGGGGTGGGGGTGGGTTGAGCAGTTCTTC. It yields the protein CASSQKGWGWVEQFF.

The sample holds a few counts of this clonotype. The V and J genes are TRBV5-1 and TRBJ2-3, with TRBD2 identical over 9 bases. Germline-derived CDR1 and CDR2 are SGHRS and YFSETQ. Unmatched junction bases numbered 12, after V lost 7 bases and J lost 0 bases. The CDR3 is 17 amino acids. The CDR3 nucleotides read TGCGCCAGCCGATATGGTAGCGGGGGACCTAGCACAGATACGCAGTATTTT. It yields the protein CASRYGSGGPSTDTQYF. Looking up the rest from reference TRBV5-1 and TRBJ2-3 gives the full variable domain: KAGVTQTPRYLIKTRGQQVTLSCSPISGHRSVSWYQQTPGQGLQFLFEYFSETQRNKGNFPGRFSGRQFSNSRSEMNVSTLELGDSALYLCASRYGSGGPSTDTQYFGPGTRLTVL.

This clonotype was detected only a few times. The chain recombines TRBV11-2 with TRBJ1-1; 7 nucleotides match TRBD1. V dropped 4 bases and J dropped 7; count of bases not matched to a gene: 9. CDR1 and CDR2 from the germline V gene are SGHAT and FQNNGV. This CDR3 is built from 14 residues. For the CDR3, the DNA is TGTGCCAGCAGCTCCCGGCTGGGACAGCGTGAAGCTTTCTTT. Its translation: CASSSRLGQREAFF.

This clonotype was picked up many times. This rearrangement joins TRBV5-1 to TRBJ2-7; D is undetermined. V lost 0 bases to trimming and J lost 6 bases, with 7 bases between them. Germline V gene data show CDR1 as SGHRS and CDR2 as YFSETQ. This CDR3 spans 12 amino acids. In DNA, the CDR3 is TGCGCCAGCAGCTTGGTGGTGGGCGAGCAGTACTTC. This gives the protein CASSLVVGEQYF.

This chain connects TRBV28 to TRBJ1-4; the match to TRBD1 covers 11 bases. The germline CDR1 and CDR2 sequences are MDHEN and SYDVKM. The length of the CDR3 is 17 residues. J lost 9 bases, V lost 2 bases, and 11 bases had no gene match. CDR3 in DNA: TGTGCCAGCAGTTTACTAGTTGGGGACAGGGGGGGTAAAAAACTGTTTTTT. Encoded protein: CASSLLVGDRGGKKLFF.

The chain has TRBV12-3 or TRBV12-4 and TRBJ2-3, with TRBD1 matching over 9 bases. V lost 7 bases to trimming and J lost 0 bases; unmatched junction nucleotides: 5. The CDR3 runs 15 residues. CDR3 bases: TGTGCCAGCACCTCGGACAGGGGAAGCACAGATACGCAGTATTTT. Residues: CASTSDRGSTDTQYF.

A remark on this clonotype: A read error may account for a junction end that differs from germline. The gene calls are TRBV11-2 and TRBJ2-2; D gene uncertain. The germline CDR1 and CDR2 sequences are SGHAT and FQNNGV. This CDR3 comprises 15 residues. The CDR3 DNA follows: TGTGCCAGCAGCGTAGACCTCCTTAACACCGGGGAGCTGTTTTTT. Translating it yields CASSVDLLNTGELFF.

The chain carries TRBV9 and TRBJ2-5; TRBD1 agrees at 11 bases. CDR1 and CDR2 (germline): SGDLS, YYNGEE. V shed 3 bases and J 5 bases; nucleotides not matched to a gene: 3. The CDR3 runs to 14 residues. CDR3 sequence (DNA): TGTGCCAGCAGCGCGGGACAGGGGGGTGAGACCCAGTACTTC. Translated, it gives CASSAGQGGETQYF.

This chain uses TRBV28 with TRBJ2-7; 7 bases agree with TRBD2. In germline, CDR1 is MDHEN, CDR2 SYDVKM. The CDR3 extends over 15 amino acids. J was trimmed by 4 bases and V by 4 bases; bases with no gene match: 10. CDR3 sequence: CASSSGGSPGYEQYF. The CDR3 DNA reads as TGTGCCAGCAGTTCGGGGGGTTCCCCGGGGTACGAGCAGTACTTC.

This clonotype has a handful of counts. The chain employs TRBV6-1 and TRBJ1-4, with D unclear. V lost 1 base and J 5 bases, leaving 14 bases between the germline ends. Germline CDR1 is MNHNS and CDR2 is SASEGT. This CDR3 has 16 residues. The CDR3 DNA is TGTGCCAGCAGTGAAGTGGGTGTGTGGGGAAATGAAAAACTGTTTTTT. Its protein is CASSEVGVWGNEKLFF.

This clonotype is a singleton in its sample. V gene TRBV7-8 combines with J gene TRBJ1-5; D unresolved. CDR3 size: 14 residues. Germline CDR1 SGHVS, CDR2 FQNEAQ. With 2 bases removed from V and 5 bases from J, the gap between germline ends came to 10 bases. This chain's CDR3 is CASSLRTTHQPQHF. The CDR3 DNA follows: TGTGCCAGCAGCTTAAGGACCACTCATCAGCCCCAGCATTTT.

V usage is TRBV7-9 and J usage is TRBJ1-1; 12 bases fit TRBD1. Germline lookup yields CDR1 SEHNR and CDR2 FQNEAQ (reference sequence). The CDR3 sequence is 17 residues long. With 6 bases clipped from V and 4 bases from J, the junction kept 12 bases outside the gene matches. The CDR3 region is CASSSDRDRGQVTEAFF. The CDR3 nucleotides read TGTGCCAGCAGTTCCGACCGGGACAGGGGGCAGGTCACTGAAGCTTTCTTT.

This chain links TRBV6-1 with TRBJ1-1; 10 nucleotides match TRBD1. V lost 6 bases and J lost 4; bases outside the gene matches: 8. This CDR3 comprises 15 residues. Germline CDR1 and CDR2: MNHNS and SASEGT. This chain's CDR3 is CASRGDRGPSTEAFF. The CDR3 DNA reads TGTGCCAGCAGGGGAGACAGGGGGCCAAGCACTGAAGCTTTCTTT.

This clonotype was seen a handful of times. The J gene is TRBJ2-7, the V gene TRBV4-2; 7 bases align to TRBD1. The CDR3 runs to 15 residues. Looked up from germline, CDR1 is LGHNA and CDR2 is YNFKEQ. V was clipped by 1 base and J by 0 bases; unmatched bases: 3. DNA of the CDR3: TGTGCCAGCAGCCAAGTAGAGGGGGCCTCCTACGAGCAGTACTTC. It specifies CASSQVEGASYEQYF.

The V gene is TRBV5-1, the J gene TRBJ2-4; 11 bases map to TRBD1. Germline V gene data show CDR1 as SGHRS and CDR2 as YFSETQ. The CDR3 consists of 15 residues. The V gene end was trimmed by 0 bases and the J gene end by 6 bases; junction bases not matched to a gene: 2. The CDR3 sequence is CASSLVGTGGNIQYF. CDR3 DNA: TGCGCCAGCAGCTTGGTCGGGACAGGGGGAAACATTCAGTACTTC.

This clonotype was found a few times. The chain links TRBV2 to TRBJ2-1; D is unclear. Germline values: CDR1 SNHLY, CDR2 FYNNEI. This CDR3 comprises 12 residues. The germline V and J ends were trimmed by 4 bases and 6 bases, with 7 bases remaining between them. CDR3 sequence (DNA): TGTGCCAGCAGTGTGCAGAGCAATGAGCAGTTCTTC. Its protein product is CASSVQSNEQFF.

V is TRBV24-1 and J is TRBJ2-1; TRBD1 aligns across 10 bases. The V and J ends lost 4 bases and 9 bases, in that order; junction bases with no gene match: 8. Germline V gene lookup returns CDR1 KGHDR and CDR2 SFDVKD. This CDR3 is built from 15 residues. CDR3 nucleotide sequence: TGTGCCACCAGTGACCCCGGGACAGGGGCCGGTGAGCAGTTCTTC. Translated, it gives CATSDPGTGAGEQFF.

This clonotype turned up a few times. The rearrangement uses TRBV14 and TRBJ2-3; TRBD2 matches 9 bases. The germline CDR1 and CDR2 sequences are SGHDN and FVKESK. V was clipped by 5 bases and J by 5 bases; unmatched bases: 8. The CDR3 loop spans 15 amino acids. The CDR3 sequence is CASSKAGGVGDTQYF. CDR3 nucleotide sequence: TGTGCCAGCAGCAAGGCGGGAGGGGTTGGAGATACGCAGTATTTT. The full variable domain, rest sourced from reference TRBV14 and TRBJ2-3, is EAGVTQFPSHSVIEKGQTVTLRCDPISGHDNLYWYRRVMGKEIKFLLHFVKESKQDESGMPNNRFLAERTGGTYSTLKVQPAELEDSGVYFCASSKAGGVGDTQYFGPGTRLTVL.

In this sample, this clonotype turned up many times. The chain carries TRBV4-3 and TRBJ2-7; 11 positions match TRBD2. This CDR3 is 14 amino acids long. V lost 2 bases and J lost 6; bases outside the gene matches: 3. CDR1 and CDR2 (germline): LGHNA, YSLEER. DNA for the CDR3: TGCGCCAGCAGCCAAATACTAGCGGGAGTCGAGCAGTACTTC. Translated: CASSQILAGVEQYF.

This clonotype was detected many times. The V and J genes are TRBV10-3 and TRBJ2-7; tentatively, D is TRBD1 (5 bases). Deletions cut 0 bases from V and 2 bases from J, with 11 bases between. The CDR3 length is 15 residues. CDR1 and CDR2 from the germline V gene are ENHRY and SYGVKD. The CDR3 nucleotides are TGTGCCATCAGTGAGTCCGACAGAACCACCTACGAGCAGTACTTC. Its translation is CAISESDRTTYEQYF.

The V and J genes are TRBV7-9 and TRBJ2-5; 7 bases agree with TRBD1. The CDR3 length is 15 residues. CDR1 and CDR2 (germline): SEHNR, FQNEAQ (reference sequence). J gave up 3 bases and V 5 bases, and 9 bases lay outside the gene matches. The CDR3 is CASSPDRAPKETQYF. CDR3 nucleotides: TGTGCCAGCAGCCCAGACAGGGCCCCTAAAGAGACCCAGTACTTC.

This clonotype was seen more than once but under ten times. V is TRBV7-9 and J is TRBJ1-4; D is possibly TRBD1 (6 bases). Deletions cut 8 bases from V and 8 bases from J, with 18 bases between. The CDR3 loop spans 14 amino acids. The germline gives CDR1 SEHNR, CDR2 FQNEAQ (reference sequence). The CDR3 DNA reads TGTGCCAGCGGCCCCTGGAGGGGGGAAGAAAAACTGTTTTTT. Residues: CASGPWRGEEKLFF.

In its sample, this clonotype was seen a few times. The chain recombines TRBV28 with TRBJ2-5, with a weak D call TRBD1 (5 bases). V was clipped by 7 bases and J by 5 bases, with 20 bases between them. This CDR3 contains 15 residues. Germline assignment: CDR1 MDHEN and CDR2 SYDVKM. The DNA of the CDR3 is TGTGCCAGCACCTCGTCCAAGGGGAAATCGGAGACCCAGTACTTC. This codes for CASTSSKGKSETQYF.

In its sample, this clonotype was seen many times. This rearrangement joins TRBV4-2 to TRBJ2-3, with unresolved D. Per germline, CDR1 LGHNA and CDR2 YNFKEQ. There are 12 residues in the CDR3. V was cut by 4 bases and J by 2 bases, with 4 bases left in between. CDR3 DNA: TGTGCCAGCAGCCCGGACACAGATACGCAGTATTTT. It is translated as CASSPDTDTQYF.

J is TRBJ2-7 and V is TRBV9; D remains ambiguous. Germline V CDR1 and CDR2: SGDLS, YYNGEE. CDR3 size: 13 residues. The ends were cut back, 2 bases at V and 3 bases at J, with 9 bases in the middle. The CDR3 reads CASSVPYLYEQYF. The DNA for the CDR3 is TGTGCCAGCAGCGTCCCATACCTCTACGAGCAGTACTTC. The variable domain in full, with the rest retrieved from reference TRBV9 and TRBJ2-7, is DSGVTQTPKHLITATGQRVTLRCSPRSGDLSVYWYQQSLDQGLQFLIQYYNGEERAKGNILERFSAQQFPDLHSELNLSSLELGDSALYFCASSVPYLYEQYFGPGTRLTVT.

The chain is built from TRBV4-1 and TRBJ1-4; D uncertain. The ends were cut back, 3 bases at V and 0 bases at J, with 8 bases in the middle. Germline CDR1 reads MGHRA; CDR2 reads YSYEKL. The CDR3 contains 15 residues. This CDR3 reads CASSQAIATNEKLFF. In DNA, the CDR3 is TGCGCCAGCAGCCAGGCGATTGCAACTAATGAAAAACTGTTTTTT.